The clone carrying this T cell receptor (beta chain) was seen ten or more times. Using its own MiXCR run on the 5' RACE reads, TCRdb lists one record per CDR3 protein. Of roughly 20,000 distinct CDR3 sequences in the sample, less than 5% were seen once. The germline V gene encodes CDR1 SGDLS and CDR2 YYNGEE. The length of the CDR3 is 13 residues. V was pared by 2 bases and J by 13 bases, with 16 bases between. These data come from a study of early T cells in non-severe SARS-CoV-2 infection. The sequencing sample was made of whole blood. The V and J genes are TRBV9 and TRBJ1-3; possible D gene TRBD1, 5 bases. The source of this sequence is an adult who was a healthcare worker with PCR-confirmed SARS-CoV-2 infection or an uninfected control (not recorded which). CDR3 amino acids: CASSVDYGTEIYF. CDR3 DNA: TGTGCCAGCAGCGTTGATTACGGGACGGAAATATATTTT.